The 18 T cell receptor beta chains reported below all come from one sample, sequenced in a study of molecular identifiers for immune sequencing clone quantification. TCRdb recomputed calls from the PCR reads with MiXCR, one row per CDR3 protein. The profile covers roughly 320,000 distinct CDR3 sequences, with roughly 23% appearing a single time and 0.7% to 0.95% taken by the ten largest. What was sequenced was naive CD8+ T cells from blood, with Jurkat cell RNA spiked in. The subset: FACS-sorted CD8+CD4-CCR7+CD45RA+ naive T cells. The receptors stem from a human donor in good health. Some libraries in this study had Jurkat cell RNA spiked in.

This clonotype was recorded once. A read error may be the cause here, since a much bigger clone is one base away. The chain uses TRBV7-2 and TRBJ2-3, with D possibly matching TRBD1 (5 bases). Trimming cost V 7 bases and J 5 bases, with 19 bases left between them. The germline gives CDR1 SGHTA, CDR2 FQGNSA. CDR3 length: 15 amino acids. CDR3 DNA: TGTGCCAGCACAGGCTATCAGGGTTTCAAAGATACGCAGTATTTT. It codes for CASTGYQGFKDTQYF.

The rearrangement uses TRBV20-1 and TRBJ2-3; no definite D call. The CDR3 spans 17 residues. The V gene lost 0 bases and the J gene lost 6 bases, with 22 bases spanning the gap. Germline V gene sequence: CDR1 DFQATT, CDR2 SNEGSKA (reference sequence). The CDR3 coding sequence is TGCAGTGCTAGAGATGTCTCGTCTGTTAACAATGTGGATACGCAGTATTTT. It translates to CSARDVSSVNNVDTQYF.

Ten or more counts support this clonotype. The V and J genes are TRBV7-9 and TRBJ1-1; 7 bases are shared with TRBD1. The CDR3 is 14 residues long. After removal of 6 bases from V and 7 bases from J, the junction contained 11 bases not matched to a gene. Germline V gene data show CDR1 as SEHNR and CDR2 as FQNEAQ (reference sequence). The CDR3 DNA is TGTGCCAGCAGTTTGCAGGGGGATTTGAATGAAGCTTTCTTT. Protein: CASSLQGDLNEAFF.

This sequence joins TRBV19 and TRBJ2-3, with D possibly being TRBD2 (6 bases). Germline V gene sequence: CDR1 LNHDA, CDR2 SQIVND (reference sequence). The CDR3 spans 15 residues. Trimming shortened V by 4 bases and J by 2 bases, and 13 bases separated the two germline ends. The CDR3 bases are TGTGCCAGTAGTAAGGATAGCGGAGTCACAGATACGCAGTATTTT. The encoded protein is CASSKDSGVTDTQYF.

A remark on this clonotype: A much larger clone sits a single nucleotide away, making a read error possible. The gene calls are TRBV6-5 and TRBJ1-6; D gene ambiguous. V lost 2 bases, J lost 11 bases, and 10 bases lay in between. The CDR3 totals 13 residues. Per germline, CDR1 MNHEY and CDR2 SVGAGI. Here the CDR3 reads CASSYAGNTPLHF. The CDR3 nucleotides are TGTGCCAGCAGTTACGCTGGAAATACACCCCTCCACTTT.

This clonotype was found a few times. This rearrangement joins TRBV23-1 to TRBJ2-1; possibly TRBD2 for D (7 bases). TRBV23-1 is an open reading frame whose function is uncertain. The CDR3 runs to 17 residues. Trimming took off 0 bases at V and 1 base at J, with 13 bases between the two ends. This chain's CDR3 is CASSQSRGLDSYNEQFF. The CDR3 DNA reads as TGCGCCAGCAGTCAATCGCGGGGGCTTGATTCCTACAATGAGCAGTTCTTC.

The CDR3 sequence is CASSLPSIGYEQYF. CDR3 sequence (DNA): TGTGCCAGCAGCTTACCTAGCATAGGCTACGAGCAGTACTTC. V gene TRBV11-2 combines with J gene TRBJ2-7; TRBD2 is a possible D gene (5 bases). Germline V gene data show CDR1 as SGHAT and CDR2 as FQNNGV. The CDR3 is 14 residues long. V dropped 2 bases and J dropped 3 bases, with 11 bases sitting between them.

The V call is TRBV6-6, the J call TRBJ2-5; no definite D call. CDR3 length equals 15 residues. Germline assignment: CDR1 MNHNY and CDR2 SVGAGI (reference sequence). Trimming shortened V by 2 bases and J by 3 bases, and 13 bases separated the two germline ends. The CDR3 region has the DNA TGTGCCAGCAGTTACCTCGGTACGTCGGAAGAGACCCAGTACTTC. Translation: CASSYLGTSEETQYF.

Note on this clonotype: A much larger clone differs by one base, so this may be a read error. The rearrangement links TRBV5-4 to TRBJ2-1, with 7 positions matching TRBD2. Looked up from germline, CDR1 is SGHNT and CDR2 is YYREEE (reference sequence). The CDR3 runs 15 residues. The V segment lost 7 bases and the J segment 8 bases; nucleotides outside the gene matches: 15. DNA for the CDR3: TGTGCCAGCGCCTTGGCGGGAGTAAAGGAGGATGAGCAGTTCTTC. Translated, it gives CASALAGVKEDEQFF.

V usage is TRBV14 and J usage is TRBJ1-1; TRBD1 agrees at 7 bases. CDR1 is SGHDN, CDR2 FVKESK, per germline. Unmatched junction bases numbered 8, after V lost 4 bases and J lost 3 bases. The CDR3 length is 15 residues. CDR3 residues: CASSLGTDQDTEAFF. DNA of the CDR3: TGTGCCAGCAGCCTTGGGACAGACCAAGACACTGAAGCTTTCTTT.

This clonotype was observed many times. CDR3 nucleotides: TGTGCCAGCAGCGCCAACCCAGGGTCAAATCAGCCCCAGCATTTT. Translating it yields CASSANPGSNQPQHF. The chain joins TRBV7-9 to TRBJ1-5; D may be TRBD1 (5 bases). Trimming removed 5 bases at V and 4 bases at J, with 15 bases between. The V gene's germline CDR1 is SEHNR and CDR2 FQNEAQ (reference sequence). The CDR3 has 15 residues.

Turning to this clonotype: This may come from a read error, since a much larger clone is one base off. A read error is likely, as this CDR3 ends without the conserved phenylalanine or tryptophan. The chain is built from TRBV7-9 and TRBJ1-1; D uncertain. The CDR3 runs to 14 residues. The germline V and J ends were trimmed by 5 bases and 6 bases, with 16 bases remaining between them. CDR1 SEHNR and CDR2 FQNEAQ come from the germline V gene (reference sequence). Here the CDR3 DNA reads TGTGCCAGCAGCCACGCTATCGCCCTCGCTGAAGCTTTCCTT. This gives the protein CASSHAIALAEAFL.

This clonotype appeared many times. This chain connects TRBV6-2 or TRBV6-3 to TRBJ2-1; 9 bases match TRBD1. Germline values: CDR1 MNHEY, CDR2 SVGEGT. Germline trimming cut 0 bases from V and 9 bases from J; bases unmatched to any gene: 6. There are 15 residues in the CDR3. CDR3 sequence: CASSYSETGGVEQFF. In nucleotides, the CDR3 is TGTGCCAGCAGTTACTCTGAGACAGGGGGTGTTGAGCAGTTCTTC.

This clonotype was found a few times. The rearrangement links TRBV19 to TRBJ2-7; tentative D call: TRBD1 (5 bases). Germline CDR1 LNHDA, CDR2 SQIVND (reference sequence). V lost 4 bases to trimming and J lost 0 bases, with 10 bases between them. This CDR3 is 14 amino acids long. In DNA form, the CDR3 reads TGTGCCAGTAGTACCCAGGACAACTCCTACGAGCAGTACTTC. It codes for CASSTQDNSYEQYF.

This chain links TRBV12-2 with TRBJ1-1. TRBV12-2 counts as a pseudogene. The CDR3 length is 13 residues. CDR3 nucleotides: TGTGCAAGTCGCTGTCGGGGGAACACTGAAGCTTTCTTT. Translating it yields CASRCRGNTEAFF.

This clonotype was seen repeatedly, ten times or more. V gene TRBV7-9 combines with J gene TRBJ2-3; 13 bases fit TRBD2. Germline values: CDR1 SEHNR, CDR2 FQNEAQ (reference sequence). J was trimmed by 4 bases and V by 7 bases; bases with no gene match: 5. The CDR3 sequence is 15 residues long. DNA of the CDR3: TGTGCCAGCACCTGGACTAGCGGGGGTCCAGATACGCAGTATTTT. Encoded protein: CASTWTSGGPDTQYF.

This clonotype has just a few counts. CDR3 region: CAWSVRGGLYEQYF. The DNA for the CDR3 is TGTGCCTGGAGTGTTCGGGGTGGGCTCTACGAGCAGTACTTC. The chain uses TRBV30 and TRBJ2-7, with a weak D call TRBD2 (5 bases). CDR3 length equals 14 residues. V lost 0 bases and J lost 3, with 12 bases in between. Germline V lookup: CDR1 GTSNPN, CDR2 SVGIG (reference sequence).

This clonotype was found many times. The genes are TRBV7-6 and TRBJ1-3; 12 bases line up with TRBD1. The V gene's germline CDR1 is SGHVS and CDR2 FNYEAQ. This CDR3 region has 15 residues. The ends lost 5 bases at V and 8 bases at J; junction bases unmatched: 7. The CDR3 is CASSPGTGGPDTIYF. CDR3 bases: TGTGCCAGCAGCCCCGGGACAGGGGGCCCGGACACCATATATTTT.